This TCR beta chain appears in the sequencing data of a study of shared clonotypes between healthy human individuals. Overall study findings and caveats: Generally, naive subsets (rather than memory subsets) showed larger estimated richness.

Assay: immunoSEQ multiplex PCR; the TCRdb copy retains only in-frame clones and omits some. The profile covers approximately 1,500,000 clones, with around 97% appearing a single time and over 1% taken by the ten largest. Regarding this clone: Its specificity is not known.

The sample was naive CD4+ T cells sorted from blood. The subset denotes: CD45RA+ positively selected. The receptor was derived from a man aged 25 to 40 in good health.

CDR3 amino acids: CASSPRAGVVGELFF. As DNA, the CDR3 is TGTGCCAGCAGCCCCCGGGCAGGGGTCGTCGGGGAGCTGTTTTTT. The J gene is TRBJ2-2, the V gene TRBV7-9; TRBD1 might be the D (6 bases). In germline, CDR1 is SEHNR, CDR2 FQNEAQ (reference sequence). V lost 5 bases to trimming and J lost 7 bases, with 17 bases between them. The CDR3 sequence is 15 residues long.